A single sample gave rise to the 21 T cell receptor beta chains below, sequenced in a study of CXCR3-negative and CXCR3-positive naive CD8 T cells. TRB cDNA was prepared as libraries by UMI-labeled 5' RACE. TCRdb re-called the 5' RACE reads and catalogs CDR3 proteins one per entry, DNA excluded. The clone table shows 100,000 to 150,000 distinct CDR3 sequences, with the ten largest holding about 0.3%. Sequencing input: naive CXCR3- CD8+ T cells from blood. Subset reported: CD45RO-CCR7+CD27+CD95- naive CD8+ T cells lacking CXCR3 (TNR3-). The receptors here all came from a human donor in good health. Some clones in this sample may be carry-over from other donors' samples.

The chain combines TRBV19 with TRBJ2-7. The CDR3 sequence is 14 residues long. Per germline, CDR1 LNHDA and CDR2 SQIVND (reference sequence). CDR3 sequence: CASSIHLVGYEQYF.

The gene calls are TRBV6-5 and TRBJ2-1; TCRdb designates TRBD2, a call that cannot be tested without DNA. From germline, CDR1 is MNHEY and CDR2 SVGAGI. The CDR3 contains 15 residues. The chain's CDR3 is CASSSSGGDHNEQFF.

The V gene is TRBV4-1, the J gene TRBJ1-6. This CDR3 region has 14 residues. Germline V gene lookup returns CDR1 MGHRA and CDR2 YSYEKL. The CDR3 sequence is CASSLEGTDSPLHF.

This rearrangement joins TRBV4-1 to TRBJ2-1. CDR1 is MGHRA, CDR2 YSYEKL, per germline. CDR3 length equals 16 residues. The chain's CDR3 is CASSQVGRNSYNEQFF.

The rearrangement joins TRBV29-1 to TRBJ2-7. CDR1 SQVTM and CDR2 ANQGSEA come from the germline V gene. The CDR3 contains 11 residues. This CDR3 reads CSGVSSYEQYF.

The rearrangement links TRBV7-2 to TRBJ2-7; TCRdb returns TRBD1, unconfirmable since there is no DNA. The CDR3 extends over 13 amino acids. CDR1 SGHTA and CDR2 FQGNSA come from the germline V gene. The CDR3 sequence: CASSSTPPGEQYF.

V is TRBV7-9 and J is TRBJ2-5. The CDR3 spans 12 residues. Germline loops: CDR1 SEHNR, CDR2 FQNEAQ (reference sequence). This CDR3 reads CASSLVSETQYF.

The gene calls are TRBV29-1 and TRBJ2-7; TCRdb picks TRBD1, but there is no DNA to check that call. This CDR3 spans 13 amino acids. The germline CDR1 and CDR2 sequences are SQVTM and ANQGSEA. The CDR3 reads CSVPRQGGNEQYF.

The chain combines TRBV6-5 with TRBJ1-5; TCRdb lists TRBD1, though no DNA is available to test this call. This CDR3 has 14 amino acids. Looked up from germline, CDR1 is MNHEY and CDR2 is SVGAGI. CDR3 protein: CASRAGVSNQPQHF.

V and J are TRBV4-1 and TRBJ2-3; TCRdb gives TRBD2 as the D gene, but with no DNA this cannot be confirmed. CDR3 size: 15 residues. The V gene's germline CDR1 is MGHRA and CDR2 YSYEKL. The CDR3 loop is CATSLSGASTDTQYF.

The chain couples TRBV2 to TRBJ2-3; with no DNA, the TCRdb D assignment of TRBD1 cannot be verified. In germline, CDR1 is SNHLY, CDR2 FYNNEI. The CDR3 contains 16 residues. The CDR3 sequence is CASSGQGNRLTDTQYF.

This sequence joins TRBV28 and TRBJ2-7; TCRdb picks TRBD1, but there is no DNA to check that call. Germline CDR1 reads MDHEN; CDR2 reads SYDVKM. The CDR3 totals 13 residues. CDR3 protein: CASSSQGAHEQYF.

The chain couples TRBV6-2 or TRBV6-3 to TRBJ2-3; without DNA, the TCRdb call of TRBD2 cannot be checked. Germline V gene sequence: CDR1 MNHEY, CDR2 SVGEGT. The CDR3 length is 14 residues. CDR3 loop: CASSYGLAGGTQYF.

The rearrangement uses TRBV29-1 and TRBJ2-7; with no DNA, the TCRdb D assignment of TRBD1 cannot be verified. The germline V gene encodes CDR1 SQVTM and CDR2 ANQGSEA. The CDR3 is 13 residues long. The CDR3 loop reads CSFRGPSSYEQYF.

The CDR3 protein is CASQMEGKDEKLFF. The V gene is TRBV28, the J gene TRBJ1-4. Germline CDR1 is MDHEN and CDR2 is SYDVKM. This CDR3 has 14 amino acids.

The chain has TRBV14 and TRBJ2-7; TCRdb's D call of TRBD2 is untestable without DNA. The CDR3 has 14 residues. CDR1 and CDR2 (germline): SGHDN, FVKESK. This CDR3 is CASSHWTSGYEQYF.

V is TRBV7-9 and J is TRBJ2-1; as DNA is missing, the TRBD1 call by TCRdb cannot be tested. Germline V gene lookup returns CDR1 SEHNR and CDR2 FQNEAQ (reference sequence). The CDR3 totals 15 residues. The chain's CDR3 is CASIHRDTIHNEQFF.

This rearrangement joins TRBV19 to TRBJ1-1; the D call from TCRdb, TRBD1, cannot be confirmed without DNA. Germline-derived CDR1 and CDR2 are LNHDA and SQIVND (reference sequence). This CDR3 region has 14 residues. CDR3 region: CASSIRGANTEAFF.

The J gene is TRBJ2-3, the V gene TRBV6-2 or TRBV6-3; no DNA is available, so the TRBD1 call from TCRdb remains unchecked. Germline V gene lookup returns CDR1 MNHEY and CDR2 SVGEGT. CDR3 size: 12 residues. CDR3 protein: CASSPGWDTQYF.

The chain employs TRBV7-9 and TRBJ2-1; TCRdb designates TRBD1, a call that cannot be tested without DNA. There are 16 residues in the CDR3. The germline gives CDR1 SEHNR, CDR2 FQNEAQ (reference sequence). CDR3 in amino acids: CASSELSSSGVNEQFF.

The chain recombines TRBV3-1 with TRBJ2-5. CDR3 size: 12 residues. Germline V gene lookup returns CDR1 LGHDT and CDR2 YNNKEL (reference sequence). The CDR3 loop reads CASSRLFETQYF.